This T cell receptor (beta chain) was documented in a study of siplizumab effects on memory and regulatory T cells. General study results and limits: A mean of about 69% of mappable alloreactive CD4+ clones were Treg-derived with siplizumab, compared with 25% to 30% in controls. A minor fraction of alloreactive clones, and no more, mapped to unstimulated subsets. In the presence of siplizumab, alloreactive sequences traceable to unstimulated CD4+ memory cells were significantly reduced.

Deletions cut 0 bases from V and 0 bases from J, with 11 bases between. The CDR3 covers 16 residues. CDR1 and CDR2 from the germline V gene are SGDLS and YYNGEE. Of note for this clone: Its antigen is not identified.

Sequencing used immunoSEQ multiplex PCR; TCRdb keeps in-frame clones, though not all of them. The sample lists 100,000 or so clones; just under 95% were seen once. The receptor was isolated from a human donor in good health. The chain couples TRBV9 to TRBJ2-3, with a tentative D call TRBD2 (6 bases). Input material: non-Treg CD4+ T cells sorted from blood. Written as DNA, the CDR3 is TGTGCCAGCAGCGTAGCTGGGGGGAGTAGCACAGATACGCAGTATTTT. This gives the protein CASSVAGGSSTDTQYF. Full variable domain (missing parts from reference TRBV9 and TRBJ2-3): DSGVTQTPKHLITATGQRVTLRCSPRSGDLSVYWYQQSLDQGLQFLIQYYNGEERAKGNILERFSAQQFPDLHSELNLSSLELGDSALYFCASSVAGGSSTDTQYFGPGTRLTVL.